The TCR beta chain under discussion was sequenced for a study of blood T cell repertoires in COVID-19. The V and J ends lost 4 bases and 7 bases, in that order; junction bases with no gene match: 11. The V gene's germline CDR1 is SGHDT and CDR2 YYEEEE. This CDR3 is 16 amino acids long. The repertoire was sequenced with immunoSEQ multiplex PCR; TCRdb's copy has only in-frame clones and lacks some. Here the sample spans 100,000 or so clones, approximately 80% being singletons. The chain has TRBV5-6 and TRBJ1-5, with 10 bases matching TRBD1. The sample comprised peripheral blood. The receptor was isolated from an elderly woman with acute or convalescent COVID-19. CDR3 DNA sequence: TGTGCCAGCAGCCCGGGACAGGGGAGGGGAGACCAGCCCCAGCATTTT. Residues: CASSPGQGRGDQPQHF. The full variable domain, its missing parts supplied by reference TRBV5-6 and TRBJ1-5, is DAGVTQSPTHLIKTRGQQVTLRCSPKSGHDTVSWYQQALGQGPQFIFQYYEEEERQRGNFPDRFSGHQFPNYSSELNVNALLLGDSALYLCASSPGQGRGDQPQHFGDGTRLSIL.